This T cell receptor beta chain was recovered during a study of a mutant IDH1 vaccine in newly diagnosed glioma. Background on the study: Treated patients had a mean age of approximately 40 years and a roughly 62% male, about 38% female split. Study-wide results and caveats: Overall, about 93% of patients had vaccine-induced immune responses. Pseudoprogression appeared independent of alterations in top peripheral clonotypes.

A note on this clone: What it recognizes is unknown.

The CDR3 runs 13 residues. V lost 10 bases, J lost 1 base, and 6 bases stayed unmatched. The germline gives CDR1 LNHDA, CDR2 SQIVND (reference sequence). Time point denoted: baseline, week 1 (first vaccination visit). Treatment meaning: pre-vaccination baseline after standard-of-care therapy. The study enrolled donors with new WHO grade 3 or 4 IDH1-mutant, ATRX-lost astrocytomas. This table comes from immunoSEQ multiplex PCR, and its TCRdb copy is limited to in-frame clones, with some not included. The sample consists of about 67,000 clones, about 83% of them appearing once. The J gene is TRBJ1-1, the V gene TRBV19; TRBD1 agrees at 7 bases. The receptor's source is a woman between 18 and 29 years old with glioma. Some clones in this sample may be carry-over from other donors' samples. Material: peripheral blood mononuclear cells (PBMCs), obtained from a glioma patient treated with radiotherapy, temozolomide or both. CDR3 in DNA: TGTGCCATTTCGGACAGGCCGAACACTGAAGCTTTCTTT. Residues: CAISDRPNTEAFF.